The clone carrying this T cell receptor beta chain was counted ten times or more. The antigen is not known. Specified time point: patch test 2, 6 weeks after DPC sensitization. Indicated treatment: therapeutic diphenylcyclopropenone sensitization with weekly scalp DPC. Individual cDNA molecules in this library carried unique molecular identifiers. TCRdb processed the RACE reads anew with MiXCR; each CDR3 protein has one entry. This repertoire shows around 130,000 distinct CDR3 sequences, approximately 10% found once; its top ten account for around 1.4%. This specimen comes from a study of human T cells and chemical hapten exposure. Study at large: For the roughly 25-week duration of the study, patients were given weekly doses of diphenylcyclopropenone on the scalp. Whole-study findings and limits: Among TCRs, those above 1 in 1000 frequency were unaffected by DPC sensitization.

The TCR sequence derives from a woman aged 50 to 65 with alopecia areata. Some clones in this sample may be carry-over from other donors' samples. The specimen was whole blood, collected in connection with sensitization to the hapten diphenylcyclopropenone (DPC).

CDR3 nucleotides: TGTGCCAGCAGCACCCCCCTTCCGGGACAGCGAGGGCGTAGGCAGTACTTC. Amino acid sequence: CASSTPLPGQRGRRQYF. V is TRBV7-9 and J is TRBJ2-7; 7 positions match TRBD1. Germline-derived CDR1 and CDR2 are SEHNR and FQNEAQ (reference sequence). V was pared by 5 bases and J by 9 bases, with 22 bases of the junction left unmatched. The CDR3 runs to 17 residues.